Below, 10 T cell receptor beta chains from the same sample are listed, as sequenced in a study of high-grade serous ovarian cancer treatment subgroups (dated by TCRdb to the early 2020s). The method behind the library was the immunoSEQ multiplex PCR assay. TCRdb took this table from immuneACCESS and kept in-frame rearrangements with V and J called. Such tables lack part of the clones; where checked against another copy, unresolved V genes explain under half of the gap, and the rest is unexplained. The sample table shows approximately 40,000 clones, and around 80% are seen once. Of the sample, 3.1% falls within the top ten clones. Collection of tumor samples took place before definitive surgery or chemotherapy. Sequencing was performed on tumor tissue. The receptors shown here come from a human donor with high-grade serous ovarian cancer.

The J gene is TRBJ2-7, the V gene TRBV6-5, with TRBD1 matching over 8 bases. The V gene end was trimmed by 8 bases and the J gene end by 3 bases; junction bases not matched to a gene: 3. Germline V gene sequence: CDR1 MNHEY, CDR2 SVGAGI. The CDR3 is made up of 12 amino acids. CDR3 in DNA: TGTGCCAGCGGGGACAGGCGCTACGAGCAGTACTTC. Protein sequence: CASGDRRYEQYF.

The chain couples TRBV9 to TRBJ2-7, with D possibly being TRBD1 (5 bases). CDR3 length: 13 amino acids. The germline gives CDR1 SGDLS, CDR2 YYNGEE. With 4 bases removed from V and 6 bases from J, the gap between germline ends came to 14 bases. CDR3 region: CASSSTPGSEQYF. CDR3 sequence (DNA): TGTGCCAGCAGCTCCACGCCAGGGTCCGAGCAGTACTTC.

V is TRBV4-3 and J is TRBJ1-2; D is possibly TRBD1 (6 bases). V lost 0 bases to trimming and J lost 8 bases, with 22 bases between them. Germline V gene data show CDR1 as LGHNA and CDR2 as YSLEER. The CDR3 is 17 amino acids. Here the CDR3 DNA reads TGCGCCAGCAGCCAAGAGAATCAGGGGCGGGCTGCTTGGGGCTACACCTTC. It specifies CASSQENQGRAAWGYTF.

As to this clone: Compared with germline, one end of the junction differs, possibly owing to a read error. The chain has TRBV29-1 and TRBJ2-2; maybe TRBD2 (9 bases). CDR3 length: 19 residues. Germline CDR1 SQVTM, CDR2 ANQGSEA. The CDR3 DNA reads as TGCAGCGCTGAACAGGGGGAAACTTTAGCGGGAGAGGGGACCGGGGAGCTGTTTTTT. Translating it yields CSAEQGETLAGEGTGELFF.

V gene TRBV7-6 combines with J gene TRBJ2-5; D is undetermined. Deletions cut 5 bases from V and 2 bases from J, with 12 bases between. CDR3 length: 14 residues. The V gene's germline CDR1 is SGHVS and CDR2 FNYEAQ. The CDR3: CASSALGIQETQYF. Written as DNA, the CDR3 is TGTGCCAGCAGCGCGCTGGGAATTCAAGAGACCCAGTACTTC.

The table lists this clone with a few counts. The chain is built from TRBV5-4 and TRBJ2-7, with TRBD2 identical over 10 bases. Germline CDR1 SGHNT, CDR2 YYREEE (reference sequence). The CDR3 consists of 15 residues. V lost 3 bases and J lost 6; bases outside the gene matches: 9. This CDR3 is CASSSPSGGASEQYF. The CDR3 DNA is TGTGCCAGCAGCTCCCCTAGCGGGGGCGCATCCGAGCAGTACTTC.

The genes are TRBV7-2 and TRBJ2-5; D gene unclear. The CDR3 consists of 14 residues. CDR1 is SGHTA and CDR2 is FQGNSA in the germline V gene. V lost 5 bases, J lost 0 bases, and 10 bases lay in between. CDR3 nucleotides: TGTGCCAGCAGCCTTCCTGCCCACCAAGAGACCCAGTACTTC. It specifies CASSLPAHQETQYF.

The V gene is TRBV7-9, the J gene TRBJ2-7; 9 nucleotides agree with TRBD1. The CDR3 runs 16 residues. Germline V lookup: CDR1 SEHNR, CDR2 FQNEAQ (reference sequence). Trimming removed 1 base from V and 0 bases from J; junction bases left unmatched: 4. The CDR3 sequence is CASSLGGTGSSYEQYF. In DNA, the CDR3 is TGTGCCAGCAGCTTAGGGGGGACAGGGAGCTCCTACGAGCAGTACTTC.

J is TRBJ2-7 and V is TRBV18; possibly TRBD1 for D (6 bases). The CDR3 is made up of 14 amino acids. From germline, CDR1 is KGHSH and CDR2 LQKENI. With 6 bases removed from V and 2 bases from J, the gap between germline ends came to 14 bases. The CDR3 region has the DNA TGTGCCAGCTCTCACGACAGGCAGACCTACGAGCAGTACTTC. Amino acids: CASSHDRQTYEQYF.

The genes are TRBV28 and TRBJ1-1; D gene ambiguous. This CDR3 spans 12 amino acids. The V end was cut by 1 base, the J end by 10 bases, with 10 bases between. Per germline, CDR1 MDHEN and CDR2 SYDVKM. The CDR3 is CASSLSGSVAFF. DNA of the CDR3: TGTGCCAGCAGTTTATCCGGCTCGGTAGCTTTCTTT.